The entry below gives a single T cell receptor beta chain sequence along with its context. TCRdb keeps only in-frame clones here, not all; method: immunoSEQ multiplex PCR. The data show around 94,000 clones, 80% seen once. After removal of 0 bases from V and 0 bases from J, the junction contained 3 bases not matched to a gene. This CDR3 has 15 amino acids. Germline-derived CDR1 and CDR2 are SGHRS and YFSETQ. This specimen comes from a study of blood T cell repertoires in COVID-19. Study in general: T cells, B-cell-depleted T cells, or PBMCs provided the cDNA or gDNA that served as material.

This sequence was found in a human donor in a cohort sampled during active COVID-19. The sequenced sample consisted of peripheral blood. The V call is TRBV5-1, the J call TRBJ2-7; 7 bases map to TRBD1. This chain's CDR3 is CASSLEGQASYEQYF. CDR3 sequence (DNA): TGCGCCAGCAGCTTGGAAGGACAGGCCTCCTACGAGCAGTACTTC.